These 10 T cell receptor beta chains were sequenced from one sample in a study of Tregs in tolerant kidney transplant recipients (dated by TCRdb to between 2017 and 2020). Libraries were built with the immunoSEQ multiplex PCR assay. Here the immuneACCESS table is served through TCRdb, limited to in-frame sequences with V and J called. Missing clones are a known gap in these copies; in checked studies unresolved V genes cover under half, and the rest lacks a known reason. This sample comprises over 50,000 clones, 83% of them detected only once. The ten most abundant clones make up around 5.2% of the sample. Source material: CD4+ T cells from blood. These receptor sequences come from a human donor in good health.

Concerning this clone itself: This may arise from a read error, as a much more abundant clone is one base away. The rearrangement uses TRBV2 and TRBJ2-7; perhaps TRBD2 as D (7 bases). CDR1 and CDR2 (germline): SNHLY, FYNNEI. V lost 8 bases, J lost 2 bases, and 10 bases lay in between. The CDR3 sequence is 12 residues long. For the CDR3, the DNA is TGTGCCAGCGGGGGGGCGGCCTACGAGCAGTACTTC. It encodes CASGGAAYEQYF.

The genes are TRBV5-1 and TRBJ1-6, with D perhaps TRBD1 (6 bases). Trimming removed 7 bases from V and 5 bases from J, with 16 bases in between. This CDR3 has 15 residues. In germline, CDR1 is SGHRS, CDR2 YFSETQ. The chain's CDR3 is CASAEGTPDNSPLHF. CDR3 coding DNA: TGCGCCAGCGCCGAAGGGACACCCGATAATTCACCCCTCCACTTT.

The chain carries TRBV20-1 and TRBJ2-7, with D hard to call. The germline V gene encodes CDR1 DFQATT and CDR2 SNEGSKA (reference sequence). CDR3 length: 11 amino acids. V lost 6 bases, J lost 3 bases, and 9 bases lay in between. Here the CDR3 reads CSAGRYYEQYF. The DNA for the CDR3 is TGCAGTGCCGGACGGTACTACGAGCAGTACTTC.

V usage is TRBV13 and J usage is TRBJ2-7; the match to TRBD1 covers 7 bases. This CDR3 contains 14 residues. Germline lookup yields CDR1 PRHDT and CDR2 FYEKMQ (reference sequence). J gave up 6 bases and V 5 bases, and 10 bases lay outside the gene matches. CDR3: CASSTGQISREQYF. CDR3 DNA sequence: TGTGCCAGCAGCACGGGACAGATCTCCCGCGAGCAGTACTTC.

The chain carries TRBV7-9 and TRBJ2-3; 8 positions match TRBD2. The trim removed 5 bases at V and 4 bases at J, leaving 8 bases unmatched. This CDR3 comprises 15 residues. Germline CDR1 reads SEHNR; CDR2 reads FQNEAQ (reference sequence). The CDR3 reads CASSLLAAGADTQYF. DNA of the CDR3: TGTGCCAGCAGCCTACTAGCGGCGGGCGCAGATACGCAGTATTTT.

The J gene is TRBJ1-1, the V gene TRBV18; TRBD1 aligns across 8 bases. The CDR3 totals 13 residues. Germline loops: CDR1 KGHSH, CDR2 LQKENI. V shed 5 bases and J 6 bases; nucleotides not matched to a gene: 5. The CDR3 DNA sequence: TGTGCCAGCTCATCAACAGGGGGGGCTGAAGCTTTCTTT. It is translated as CASSSTGGAEAFF.

The rearrangement joins TRBV11-3 to TRBJ1-1; D is unresolved. Germline CDR1 reads SGHNT; CDR2 reads YENEEA. Trimming cost V 5 bases and J 7 bases, with 11 bases left between them. CDR3 length: 12 residues. As DNA, the CDR3 is TGTGCCAGCAGCCTTCAGACAAATGAAGCTTTCTTT. It yields the protein CASSLQTNEAFF.

V usage is TRBV19 and J usage is TRBJ1-1, with no clear D. CDR1 and CDR2 (germline): LNHDA, SQIVND (reference sequence). V was trimmed by 3 bases and J by 3 bases, leaving 8 bases between them. This CDR3 is built from 13 residues. The CDR3 sequence: CASSIRWDTEAFF. The DNA for the CDR3 is TGTGCCAGTAGTATTAGGTGGGACACTGAAGCTTTCTTT.

J is TRBJ2-5 and V is TRBV21-1; the table assigns TRBD2, which was not confirmed against the DNA. TRBV21-1 is a known pseudogene. The CDR3 spans 15 residues. CDR3 protein: CASSRRLAPQETQYF. The CDR3 DNA reads TGTGCCAGCAGCAGGAGGCTGGCCCCTCAAGAGACCCAGTACTTC.

J is TRBJ2-7 and V is TRBV28; possible D gene TRBD2, 6 bases. This CDR3 spans 17 amino acids. The V and J ends lost 1 base and 3 bases respectively, with 19 bases between them. CDR1 is MDHEN and CDR2 is SYDVKM in the germline V gene. This CDR3 reads CASSLSAGPPGRYEQYF. CDR3 DNA: TGTGCCAGCAGTTTATCGGCGGGACCCCCCGGGCGCTACGAGCAGTACTTC.